Presented here are 10 T cell receptor beta chains from one specimen sequenced in a study of T cell repertoires in cytomegalovirus infection. From the reads, TCRdb called clonotypes with MiXCR, one entry per CDR3 protein. The sample lists around 94,000 distinct CDR3 sequences; 15% to 20% were seen once. The sample consisted of PBMCs. The receptors stem from a human donor in good health (CMV status not recorded). Some clones in this sample may be carry-over from other donors' samples.

This clonotype was recorded a few times. The chain couples TRBV15 to TRBJ2-3; 10 positions agree with TRBD2. The CDR3 has 17 amino acids. Trimming took 8 bases from V and 0 from J; bases not matched to a gene: 11. The germline CDR1 and CDR2 sequences are LNHNV and YYDKDF (reference sequence). The CDR3, as DNA: TGTGCCACCCTACTAGCGGGGCGACTACCTAGCACAGATACGCAGTATTTT. Protein: CATLLAGRLPSTDTQYF.

This clonotype has a handful of counts. The gene calls are TRBV5-1 and TRBJ2-5, with 11 nucleotides matching TRBD2. This CDR3 comprises 17 residues. V lost 5 bases, J lost 2 bases, and 11 bases stayed unmatched. The V gene's germline CDR1 is SGHRS and CDR2 YFSETQ. The chain's CDR3 is CASRPGTSGGIQETQYF. CDR3 nucleotides: TGCGCCAGCAGACCGGGTACTAGCGGGGGCATTCAAGAGACCCAGTACTTC.

The table lists this clonotype with many counts. The CDR3 DNA reads as TGCAGTGCTAGCATCGGCGGAGGGCAAACTAACGAGCAGTACTTC. It codes for CSASIGGGQTNEQYF. The chain carries TRBV20-1 and TRBJ2-7; perhaps TRBD2 as D (6 bases). The CDR3 length is 15 residues. V lost 3 bases and J 5 bases, leaving 20 bases between the germline ends. The germline V gene has CDR1 DFQATT and CDR2 SNEGSKA (reference sequence).

V and J are TRBV5-1 and TRBJ1-4; no clear D gene. The V and J ends lost 0 bases and 4 bases respectively, with 7 bases between them. Germline V lookup: CDR1 SGHRS, CDR2 YFSETQ. The CDR3 consists of 14 residues. The CDR3 bases are TGCGCCAGCAGCTTGGAACCGAATAATGAAAAACTGTTTTTT. The encoded protein is CASSLEPNNEKLFF.

This clonotype was counted at least ten times. V gene TRBV4-1 combines with J gene TRBJ1-4; D is unresolved. The germline V gene encodes CDR1 MGHRA and CDR2 YSYEKL. Trimming took 3 bases from V and 0 from J, leaving 11 bases between them. This CDR3 comprises 16 residues. This chain's CDR3 is CASSQILSATNEKLFF. DNA for the CDR3: TGCGCCAGCAGCCAGATTCTCAGTGCAACTAATGAAAAACTGTTTTTT.

This clonotype has ten or more counts. The rearrangement uses TRBV7-2 and TRBJ1-5; the D is unclear. This CDR3 has 13 amino acids. The germline V gene has CDR1 SGHTA and CDR2 FQGNSA. The V end was cut by 3 bases, the J end by 4 bases, with 7 bases between. The DNA of the CDR3 is TGTGCCAGCAGCTTGAGCGGGAATCAGCCCCAGCATTTT. Protein product: CASSLSGNQPQHF. Full variable domain (remainder filled in from reference TRBV7-2 and TRBJ1-5): GAGVSQSPSNKVTEKGKDVELRCDPISGHTALYWYRQSLGQGLEFLIYFQGNSAPDKSGLPSDRFSAERTGGSVSTLTIQRTQQEDSAVYLCASSLSGNQPQHFGDGTRLSIL.

This clonotype has a count of ten or more. This chain uses TRBV7-2 with TRBJ2-5; a weak D match, TRBD2 (6 bases). The CDR3 sequence is 15 residues long. The V end was cut by 5 bases, the J end by 5 bases, with 18 bases between. Germline-derived CDR1 and CDR2 are SGHTA and FQGNSA. The CDR3 DNA sequence: TGTGCCAGCAGCCCCCGACCGGTAGGGACTGAGACCCAGTACTTC. Encoded protein: CASSPRPVGTETQYF.

The V gene is TRBV7-2, the J gene TRBJ1-1; TRBD1 is a possible D gene (5 bases). Trimming pared 4 bases from V and 7 bases from J, leaving 13 bases between. CDR1 is SGHTA, CDR2 FQGNSA, per germline. The CDR3 is 13 residues long. CDR3 sequence (DNA): TGTGCCAGCAGCTCAGGGAGGGGCTATGAAGCTTTCTTT. As protein: CASSSGRGYEAFF.

In this sample, this clonotype turned up a few times. This chain joins TRBV20-1 and TRBJ1-4, with D unclear. Germline V lookup: CDR1 DFQATT, CDR2 SNEGSKA (reference sequence). The CDR3 extends over 15 amino acids. V was clipped by 2 bases and J by 0 bases, with 10 bases between them. CDR3 sequence (DNA): TGCAGTGCTAGACCCCGACTAGCAACTAATGAAAAACTGTTTTTT. This sequence encodes CSARPRLATNEKLFF.

In this sample, this clonotype turned up a few times. The V and J genes are TRBV29-1 and TRBJ2-2; D could derive from TRBD1 or TRBD2 (6 bases each). The CDR3 consists of 14 residues. Per the germline V gene, CDR1 is SQVTM and CDR2 is ANQGSEA. The germline V and J ends were trimmed by 4 bases and 0 bases, with 9 bases remaining between them. DNA for the CDR3: TGCAGCGTTGTAGGGGGGACGAACACCGGGGAGCTGTTTTTT. This gives the protein CSVVGGTNTGELFF.